The 26 T cell receptor beta chains presented below share a single source sample, sequenced in a study of cytomegalovirus exposure and HLA in healthy donors. The method was immunoSEQ multiplex PCR; TCRdb's version includes in-frame clones alone and lacks a portion of them. The sample has about 76,000 clones, roughly 94% seen once. The sample was PBMCs. Receptor source: a woman younger than 35 in good health and CMV-seronegative.

The chain links TRBV6-6 to TRBJ2-2; maybe TRBD2 (5 bases). V was clipped by 6 bases and J by 0 bases, with 8 bases between them. The germline V gene encodes CDR1 MNHNY and CDR2 SVGAGI (reference sequence). The CDR3 length is 14 residues. The CDR3 reads CASRQLANTGELFF. CDR3 sequence (DNA): TGTGCCAGCAGACAACTAGCGAACACCGGGGAGCTGTTTTTT.

The rearrangement links TRBV2 to TRBJ1-1; tentative D call: TRBD1 (5 bases). Germline V gene data show CDR1 as SNHLY and CDR2 as FYNNEI. Between the trimmed V and J ends, which lost 5 bases and 3 bases, there was a span of 13 bases. This CDR3 has 14 residues. CDR3 sequence: CASSPQGFHTEAFF. The CDR3 nucleotides read TGTGCCAGCAGTCCTCAGGGATTCCACACTGAAGCTTTCTTT.

This chain connects TRBV5-1 to TRBJ2-1; 8 nucleotides line up with TRBD2. Trimming removed 6 bases from V and 9 bases from J; junction bases left unmatched: 14. CDR1 is SGHRS, CDR2 YFSETQ, per germline. This CDR3 region has 15 residues. CDR3 in DNA: TGCGCCAGCATCTGGGGGCAGGGGACTAGGGGTGAGCAGTTCTTC. Protein sequence: CASIWGQGTRGEQFF.

The V call is TRBV2, the J call TRBJ2-4; D might be TRBD2 (5 bases). The ends were cut back, 6 bases at V and 1 base at J, with 10 bases in the middle. Germline V gene data show CDR1 as SNHLY and CDR2 as FYNNEI. The length of the CDR3 is 14 residues. This CDR3 reads CASRPDYAKNIQYF. The CDR3 DNA reads TGTGCCAGCAGGCCCGACTATGCCAAAAACATTCAGTACTTC.

The chain employs TRBV18 and TRBJ1-1; tentative D call: TRBD1 (5 bases). V lost 1 base, J lost 0 bases, and 15 bases lay in between. The CDR3 is 17 amino acids. Per the germline V gene, CDR1 is KGHSH and CDR2 is LQKENI. The CDR3 DNA is TGTGCCAGCTCACCACAGGCACCAGGGTACATGAACACTGAAGCTTTCTTT. Amino acid sequence: CASSPQAPGYMNTEAFF.

The rearrangement uses TRBV27 and TRBJ1-4; D is unclear. CDR1 is MNHEY and CDR2 is SMNVEV in the germline V gene (reference sequence). Trimming took off 3 bases at V and 4 bases at J, with 6 bases between the two ends. CDR3 length: 13 amino acids. The chain's CDR3 is CASSFRYNEKLFF. CDR3 DNA sequence: TGTGCCAGCAGTTTCCGGTATAATGAAAAACTGTTTTTT. Together with reference TRBV27 and TRBJ1-4, the CDR3 gives the full variable domain: EAQVTQNPRYLITVTGKKLTVTCSQNMNHEYMSWYRQDPGLGLRQIYYSMNVEVTDKGDVPEGYKVSRKEKRNFPLILESPSPNQTSLYFCASSFRYNEKLFFGSGTQLSVL.

This chain joins TRBV4-1 and TRBJ2-7, with TRBD1 as a possible D gene (6 bases). Between the trimmed V and J ends, which lost 4 bases and 3 bases, there was a span of 16 bases. The CDR3 is 15 amino acids. Per the germline V gene, CDR1 is MGHRA and CDR2 is YSYEKL. The DNA of the CDR3 is TGCGCCAGCAGCCGGCCAGGGGTCCCAATCTACGAGCAGTACTTC. Translation: CASSRPGVPIYEQYF.

The chain couples TRBV28 to TRBJ1-1, with no clear D. V was clipped by 7 bases and J by 9 bases, with 15 bases between them. Germline V gives CDR1 MDHEN, CDR2 SYDVKM. CDR3 size: 12 residues. CDR3 region: CASNSRSLKAFF. Written as DNA, the CDR3 is TGTGCCAGCAACTCCAGGTCATTAAAAGCTTTCTTT. The whole variable domain, filled in from reference TRBV28 and TRBJ1-1, reads DVKVTQSSRYLVKRTGEKVFLECVQDMDHENMFWYRQDPGLGLRLIYFSYDVKMKEKGDIPEGYSVSREKKERFSLILESASTNQTSMYLCASNSRSLKAFFGQGTRLTVV.

The V gene is TRBV5-1, the J gene TRBJ2-3; 11 bases match TRBD2. The germline V gene encodes CDR1 SGHRS and CDR2 YFSETQ. The CDR3 runs 14 residues. V was clipped by 1 base and J by 9 bases; unmatched bases: 4. The CDR3 region has the DNA TGCGCCAGCAGCTTGTCTTCTAGCGGGGGGACGCAGTATTTT. The encoded protein is CASSLSSSGGTQYF.

The chain links TRBV7-6 to TRBJ1-2; TRBD1 aligns across 7 bases. The CDR3 length is 13 residues. Germline values: CDR1 SGHVS, CDR2 FNYEAQ. V gave up 0 bases and J gave up 7 bases; unmatched junction bases: 2. For the CDR3, the DNA is TGTGCCAGCAGCTTAGCCACAGGGGCTGGCTACACCTTC. Translation: CASSLATGAGYTF.

The chain joins TRBV5-6 to TRBJ2-3; 7 bases fit TRBD1. The CDR3 runs to 15 residues. Losses at the gene ends were 2 bases for V and 2 bases for J; bases not matched to a gene: 5. CDR1 and CDR2 (germline): SGHDT, YYEEEE. The CDR3 here is CASSFRGRNTDTQYF. CDR3 DNA sequence: TGTGCCAGCAGCTTTAGGGGGCGAAACACAGATACGCAGTATTTT.

This chain joins TRBV4-1 and TRBJ2-3; D unclear. The CDR3 loop spans 15 amino acids. Per the germline V gene, CDR1 is MGHRA and CDR2 is YSYEKL. Between the trimmed V and J ends, which lost 0 bases and 2 bases, there was a span of 9 bases. This chain's CDR3 is CASSQEVWPTDTQYF. The CDR3 coding sequence is TGCGCCAGCAGCCAAGAAGTATGGCCCACAGATACGCAGTATTTT.

The chain combines TRBV4-3 with TRBJ1-1, with D uncertain. CDR1 and CDR2 (germline): LGHNA, YSLEER. Trimming took off 2 bases at V and 4 bases at J, with 11 bases between the two ends. This CDR3 is 14 amino acids long. As DNA, the CDR3 is TGCGCCAGCAGCCAATCGAGGGCATCCACTGAAGCTTTCTTT. The encoded protein is CASSQSRASTEAFF.

The chain recombines TRBV2 with TRBJ1-1; D is unresolved. Per germline, CDR1 SNHLY and CDR2 FYNNEI. Between the trimmed V and J ends, which lost 8 bases and 1 base, there was a span of 8 bases. This CDR3 spans 12 amino acids. This CDR3 is CASRGENTEAFF. The DNA for the CDR3 is TGTGCCAGCCGGGGTGAGAACACTGAAGCTTTCTTT.

The J gene is TRBJ2-7, the V gene TRBV23-1; 8 nucleotides agree with TRBD1. TRBV23-1 counts as an open reading frame of uncertain function. Trimming removed 4 bases from V and 1 base from J; junction bases left unmatched: 6. The CDR3 consists of 15 residues. The CDR3 spells CASSRPGQASYEQYF. For the CDR3, the DNA is TGCGCCAGCAGTCGCCCGGGACAGGCGTCCTACGAGCAGTACTTC.

The chain has TRBV28 and TRBJ1-2; tentative D call: TRBD1 (6 bases). V lost 6 bases and J lost 1, with 15 bases in between. The CDR3 contains 15 residues. The germline gives CDR1 MDHEN, CDR2 SYDVKM. CDR3 nucleotide sequence: TGTGCCAGCAGCATAGGGGCGGACAGTAACTATGGCTACACCTTC. Residues: CASSIGADSNYGYTF.

The genes are TRBV27 and TRBJ1-1; possible D gene TRBD1, 5 bases. The V and J ends lost 6 bases and 1 base respectively, with 12 bases between them. Germline values: CDR1 MNHEY, CDR2 SMNVEV (reference sequence). There are 14 residues in the CDR3. As DNA, the CDR3 is TGTGCCAGCAGCAGACCTGGACAGAACACTGAAGCTTTCTTT. As protein: CASSRPGQNTEAFF.

The rearrangement links TRBV7-9 to TRBJ1-5; TRBD1 matches at 7 bases. The CDR3 spans 14 residues. CDR1 and CDR2 (germline): SEHNR, FQNEAQ (reference sequence). The ends lost 5 bases at V and 2 bases at J; junction bases unmatched: 3. The CDR3 bases are TGTGCCAGCAGCCCTGGACAGGGCAATCAGCCCCAGCATTTT. It translates to CASSPGQGNQPQHF.

The CDR3 coding sequence is TGTGCCAGCAGTCTTGGCGGGCCCGGGGCCGGGGAGCTGTTTTTT. This gives the protein CASSLGGPGAGELFF. V usage is TRBV6-1 and J usage is TRBJ2-2; maybe TRBD2 (5 bases). The CDR3 is 15 amino acids. V was cut by 5 bases and J by 6 bases, with 16 bases left in between. From germline, CDR1 is MNHNS and CDR2 SASEGT.

This chain joins TRBV28 and TRBJ2-7, with 7 positions matching TRBD1. Germline CDR1 and CDR2: MDHEN and SYDVKM. The CDR3 extends over 17 amino acids. The J segment lost 0 bases and the V segment lost 6 bases, leaving 14 bases of the junction unmatched. The DNA for the CDR3 is TGTGCCAGCAGCGCCCCCAGAGGGGGCCCCAGCTCCTACGAGCAGTACTTC. Its translation is CASSAPRGGPSSYEQYF.

V usage is TRBV9 and J usage is TRBJ2-2; TRBD1 matches at 8 bases. Germline CDR1 SGDLS, CDR2 YYNGEE. With V trimmed by 0 bases and J by 6 bases, 10 bases remained unmatched. The CDR3 length is 17 residues. The CDR3: CASSVARAGGEAGELFF. In DNA, the CDR3 is TGTGCCAGCAGCGTAGCTCGGGCAGGGGGCGAGGCCGGGGAGCTGTTTTTT.

The chain combines TRBV5-1 with TRBJ1-3; unclear D gene. V shed 5 bases and J shed 0 bases, with 12 bases lying between them. CDR3 length equals 15 residues. From germline, CDR1 is SGHRS and CDR2 YFSETQ. The CDR3 protein is CASSPSGDSGNTIYF. As DNA, the CDR3 is TGCGCCAGCAGTCCTTCAGGCGACTCTGGAAACACCATATATTTT.

This rearrangement joins TRBV2 to TRBJ1-1; 10 bases are shared with TRBD1. Germline lookup yields CDR1 SNHLY and CDR2 FYNNEI. The CDR3 runs 14 residues. The V segment lost 5 bases and the J segment 3 bases; nucleotides outside the gene matches: 3. CDR3 sequence reads: CASSPDRGDTEAFF. DNA for the CDR3: TGTGCCAGCAGTCCGGACAGGGGGGACACTGAAGCTTTCTTT.

J is TRBJ1-2 and V is TRBV19; 7 bases are shared with TRBD1. Germline loops: CDR1 LNHDA, CDR2 SQIVND (reference sequence). Trimming at V came to 0 bases and at J to 4 bases, leaving 5 bases not matched to a gene. The CDR3 covers 15 residues. DNA of the CDR3: TGTGCCAGTAGTATAGACCGGGGACAGCTCTATGGCTACACCTTC. Its translation is CASSIDRGQLYGYTF.

The V and J genes are TRBV29-1 and TRBJ1-5; D not resolved. Germline CDR1 is SQVTM and CDR2 is ANQGSEA. The CDR3 consists of 14 residues. Trimming took 4 bases from V and 0 from J, leaving 10 bases between them. CDR3 coding DNA: TGCAGCGTTGTGGCGGGGAATAGCAATCAGCCCCAGCATTTT. Its translation: CSVVAGNSNQPQHF.

The chain has TRBV13 and TRBJ2-5, with D maybe TRBD2 (7 bases). Trimming removed 5 bases from V and 4 bases from J, with 20 bases in between. CDR3 length: 16 residues. CDR1 is PRHDT and CDR2 is FYEKMQ in the germline V gene (reference sequence). The CDR3 region is CASSAYRAGERETQYF. The DNA of the CDR3 is TGTGCCAGCAGCGCCTACAGGGCGGGGGAAAGAGAGACCCAGTACTTC.